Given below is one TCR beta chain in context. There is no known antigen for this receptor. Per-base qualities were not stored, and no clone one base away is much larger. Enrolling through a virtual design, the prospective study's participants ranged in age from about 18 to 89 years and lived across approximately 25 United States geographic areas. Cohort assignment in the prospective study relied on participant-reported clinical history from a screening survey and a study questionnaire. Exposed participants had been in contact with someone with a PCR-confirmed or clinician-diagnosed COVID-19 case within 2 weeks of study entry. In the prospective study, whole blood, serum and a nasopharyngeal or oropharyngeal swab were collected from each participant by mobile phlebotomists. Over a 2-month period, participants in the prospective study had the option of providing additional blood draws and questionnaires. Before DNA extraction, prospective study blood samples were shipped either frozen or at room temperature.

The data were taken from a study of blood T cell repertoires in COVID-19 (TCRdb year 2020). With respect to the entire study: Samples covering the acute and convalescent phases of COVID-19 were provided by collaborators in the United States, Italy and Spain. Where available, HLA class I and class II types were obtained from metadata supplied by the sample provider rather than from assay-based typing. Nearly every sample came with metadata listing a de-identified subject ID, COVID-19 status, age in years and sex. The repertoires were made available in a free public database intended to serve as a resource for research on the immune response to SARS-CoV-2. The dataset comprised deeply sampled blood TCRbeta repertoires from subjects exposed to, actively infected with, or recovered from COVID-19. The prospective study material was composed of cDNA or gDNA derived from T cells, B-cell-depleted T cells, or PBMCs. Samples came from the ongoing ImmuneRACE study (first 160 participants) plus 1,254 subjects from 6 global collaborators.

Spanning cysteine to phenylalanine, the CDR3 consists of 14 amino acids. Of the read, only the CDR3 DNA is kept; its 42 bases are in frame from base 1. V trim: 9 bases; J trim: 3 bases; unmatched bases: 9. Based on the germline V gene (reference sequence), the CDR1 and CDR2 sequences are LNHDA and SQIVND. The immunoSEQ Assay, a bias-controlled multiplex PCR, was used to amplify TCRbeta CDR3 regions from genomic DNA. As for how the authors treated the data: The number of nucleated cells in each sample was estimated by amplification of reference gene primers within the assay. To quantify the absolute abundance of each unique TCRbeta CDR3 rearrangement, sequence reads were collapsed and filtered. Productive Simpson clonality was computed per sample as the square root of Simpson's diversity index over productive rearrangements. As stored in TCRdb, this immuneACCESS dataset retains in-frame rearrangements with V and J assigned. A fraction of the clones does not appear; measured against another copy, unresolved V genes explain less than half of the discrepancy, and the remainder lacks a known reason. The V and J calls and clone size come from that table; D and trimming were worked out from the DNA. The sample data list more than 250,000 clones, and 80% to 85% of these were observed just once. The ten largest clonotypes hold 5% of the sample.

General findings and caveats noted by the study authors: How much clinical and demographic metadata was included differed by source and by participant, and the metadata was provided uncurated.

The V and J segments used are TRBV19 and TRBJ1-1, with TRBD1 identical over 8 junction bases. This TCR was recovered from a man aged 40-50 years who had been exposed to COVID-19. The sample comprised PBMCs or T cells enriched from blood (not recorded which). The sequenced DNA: TGTGCCAGCCTAAGGACAGGGTGGGACACTGAAGCTTTCTTT. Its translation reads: CASLRTGWDTEAFF.